A selection of T cell receptor beta chains follows, all from one sample in a study of T cell responses to AZD1222 COVID-19 vaccine. Repertoires were generated with immunoSEQ multiplex PCR, while TCRdb's copy carries only in-frame clones and drops some. Of roughly 200,000 clones in the sample, over 85% were seen once. Here the sequenced sample was peripheral blood, taken 28 days after the second dose of the MenACWY control vaccine. The receptors originated from an adult who received the MenACWY meningococcal vaccine as a control. The CDR3 runs from the conserved cysteine through the conserved F or W. D genes are given only for firm matches. The size of a clone is reported for some rows only, either as once, few or many, or as a class for expanded clones.

J,D,V,size,CDR3,DNA
TRBJ1-3,NA,TRBV6-5,NA,CASSYSPGQTGNTIYF,TGTGCCAGCAGTTACTCACCAGGACAGACTGGAAACACCATATATTTT
TRBJ1-1,NA,TRBV19,once,CASSNQGGTEAFF,TGTGCCAGTAGTAATCAGGGTGGCACTGAAGCTTTCTTT
TRBJ1-5,NA,TRBV6-2/TRBV6-3,NA,CASSYSNSGGRQPQHF,TGTGCCAGCAGTTACTCGAATTCGGGGGGCAGGCAGCCCCAGCATTTT
TRBJ2-2,NA,TRBV6-5,NA,CASRGQATNTGELFF,TGTGCCAGCAGGGGCCAGGCCACGAACACCGGGGAGCTGTTTTTT
TRBJ1-2,NA,TRBV28,NA,CASSQTTRWENGYTF,TGTGCCAGCAGCCAAACAACACGTTGGGAGAATGGCTACACCTTC
TRBJ1-4,NA,TRBV18,NA,CASSPKRPVGEKLFF,TGTGCCAGCTCACCGAAGAGACCAGTGGGTGAAAAACTGTTTTTT
TRBJ1-2,TRBD1,TRBV29-1,NA,CSGEGQGHYGYTF,TGCAGCGGCGAAGGACAGGGCCACTATGGCTACACCTTC
TRBJ1-1,TRBD1,TRBV12-5,NA,CASGLVLTGGGTEAFF,TGTGCTAGTGGTTTGGTACTGACAGGGGGAGGGACTGAAGCTTTCTTT
TRBJ1-5,NA,TRBV4-1,NA,CASSQTTLVEGFQPQHF,TGCGCCAGCAGCCAAACCACCCTCGTGGAGGGCTTCCAGCCCCAGCATTTT
TRBJ1-5,TRBD1,TRBV19,NA,CASSRRDSSIYSNQPQHF,TGTGCCAGTAGCCGTCGGGACAGCTCTATTTATAGCAATCAGCCCCAGCATTTT
TRBJ1-5,NA,TRBV28,NA,CASSLPDSQPQHF,TGTGCCAGCAGTTTACCGGATAGTCAGCCCCAGCATTTT
TRBJ2-3,TRBD2,TRBV5-1,NA,CASRLGLEGDTQYF,TGCGCCAGCAGACTGGGACTAGAGGGGGATACGCAGTATTTT
TRBJ1-1,NA,TRBV4-1,NA,CASSPLYNTEAFF,TGCGCCAGCAGCCCCCTTTACAACACTGAAGCTTTCTTT
TRBJ1-6,NA,TRBV19,NA,CASSIGGGNSPLHF,TGTGCCAGTAGTATAGGAGGAGGAAATTCACCCCTCCACTTT
TRBJ1-5,TRBD1,TRBV2,NA,CASKTGVSNQPQHF,TGTGCCAGCAAGACAGGGGTTAGCAATCAGCCCCAGCATTTT
TRBJ2-7,NA,TRBV6-5,NA,CASSHHGESSYEQYF,TGTGCCAGCAGTCACCACGGGGAGAGCTCCTACGAGCAGTACTTC
TRBJ1-2,NA,TRBV6-5,NA,CASSYQYRANYGYTF,TGTGCCAGCAGTTACCAATACAGGGCTAACTATGGCTACACCTTC
TRBJ1-1,NA,TRBV4-3,NA,CASSHVDFGDTEAFF,TGCGCCAGCAGCCATGTCGATTTTGGAGACACTGAAGCTTTCTTT
TRBJ1-3,NA,TRBV6-6,NA,CASSPAWGSGNTIYF,TGTGCCAGCAGCCCCGCTTGGGGGTCTGGAAACACCATATATTTT
TRBJ2-6,NA,TRBV18,NA,CASSQDSGANVLTF,TGTGCCAGCTCACAGGACTCTGGGGCCAACGTCCTGACTTTC
TRBJ1-1,NA,TRBV4-2,NA,CASSQEPLGMNTEAFF,TGTGCCAGCAGCCAAGAACCCCTAGGCATGAACACTGAAGCTTTCTTT
TRBJ2-2,NA,TRBV5-1,NA,CASSLGRETGELFF,TGCGCCAGCAGCTTGGGGCGGGAAACCGGGGAGCTGTTTTTT
TRBJ1-3,NA,TRBV18,NA,CASSPDSISGNTIYF,TGTGCCAGCTCACCGGACAGTATCTCTGGAAACACCATATATTTT
TRBJ2-5,NA,TRBV19,once,CASRLVPTETQYF,TGTGCCAGTAGATTAGTCCCCACGGAGACCCAGTACTTC
TRBJ1-2,TRBD1,TRBV7-2,NA,CASSSAWDRGYGYTF,TGTGCCAGCAGCTCCGCATGGGACAGGGGCTATGGCTACACCTTC
TRBJ1-2,NA,TRBV2,NA,CASSEGILGGYTF,TGTGCCAGCAGTGAAGGGATATTGGGAGGCTACACCTTC
TRBJ1-1,NA,TRBV27,NA,CASSWGRVGTEAFF,TGTGCCAGCAGTTGGGGTCGGGTCGGCACTGAAGCTTTCTTT
TRBJ2-1,NA,TRBV18,NA,CASSPRQVQGDEQFF,TGTGCCAGCTCACCTCGACAGGTCCAAGGGGATGAGCAGTTCTTC
TRBJ1-6,TRBD1,TRBV2,NA,CASSRTGNSPLHF,TGTGCCAGCAGCCGGACAGGCAATTCACCCCTCCACTTT
TRBJ1-4,TRBD1,TRBV18,NA,CASSPDRLNEKLFF,TGTGCCAGCTCACCGGACAGGTTGAATGAAAAACTGTTTTTT
TRBJ2-3,NA,TRBV3-1/TRBV3-2,NA,CASSQEVLNTDTQYF,TGTGCCAGCAGCCAAGAGGTCCTGAACACAGATACGCAGTATTTT
TRBJ2-5,NA,TRBV4-2,NA,CASSSRLGGGDQYF,TGTGCCAGCAGCTCAAGACTAGGGGGGGGAGACCAGTACTTC
TRBJ1-5,TRBD1,TRBV6-6,NA,CASSYRDSSNQPQHF,TGTGCCAGCAGTTACAGGGACAGTAGCAATCAGCCCCAGCATTTT
TRBJ1-3,NA,TRBV9,NA,CASSEGGGSGNTIYF,TGTGCCAGCAGCGAAGGCGGAGGCTCTGGAAACACCATATATTTT
TRBJ1-1,NA,TRBV3-1/TRBV3-2,NA,CASSPGEYQAFF,TGTGCCAGCAGCCCCGGGGAATACCAAGCTTTCTTT
TRBJ1-2,NA,TRBV28,NA,CASTFSSYGYTF,TGTGCCAGCACCTTCAGTTCCTATGGCTACACCTTC
TRBJ2-1,NA,TRBV4-2,NA,CASSQDLGSSYNEQFF,TGTGCCAGCAGCCAAGATCTCGGCAGCTCCTACAATGAGCAGTTCTTC
TRBJ1-3,NA,TRBV7-2,NA,CASSLYDGSGNTIYF,TGTGCCAGCAGCCTATACGACGGGTCTGGAAACACCATATATTTT
TRBJ1-4,NA,TRBV27,NA,CASSPTIWEKLFF,TGTGCCAGCAGTCCCACGATTTGGGAAAAACTGTTTTTT
TRBJ1-4,NA,TRBV5-6,once,CASSLAGTTVRNEKLFF,TGTGCCAGCAGCTTGGCCGGAACAACAGTGAGGAATGAAAAACTGTTTTTT
TRBJ1-5,NA,TRBV19,once,CASRDPNQPQHF,TGTGCCAGTAGGGACCCCAATCAGCCCCAGCATTTT
TRBJ1-1,NA,TRBV5-1,NA,CASSPPVGQMNTEAFF,TGCGCCAGCAGCCCCCCCGTTGGACAGATGAACACTGAAGCTTTCTTT
TRBJ2-7,NA,TRBV11-3,NA,CASSRGEAYEQYF,TGTGCCAGCAGTAGGGGGGAAGCCTACGAGCAGTACTTC
TRBJ1-1,NA,TRBV5-5,NA,CASSWGQGNTEAFF,TGTGCCAGCAGCTGGGGTCAGGGGAACACTGAAGCTTTCTTT
TRBJ2-7,NA,TRBV6-5,NA,CAGQGGLYEQYF,TGTGCCGGACAGGGAGGGCTCTACGAGCAGTACTTC
TRBJ1-1,NA,TRBV4-1,NA,CASSQEGGGSFMNTEAFF,TGCGCCAGCAGCCAAGAAGGAGGGGGGAGTTTCATGAACACTGAAGCTTTCTTT
TRBJ1-5,NA,TRBV12-3/TRBV12-4,few,CASRDTGDQPQHF,TGTGCCAGCAGAGATACTGGGGATCAGCCCCAGCATTTT
TRBJ1-1,NA,TRBV5-1,few,CASSLELMTEAFF,TGCGCCAGCAGCTTGGAACTCATGACTGAAGCTTTCTTT